This T cell receptor beta chain is from a study of T cells in Graves' hyperthyroidism and ophthalmopathy. RNA transcripts were the template for amplifying TCR beta CDR3 regions. In the first-round RT-PCR of the TCR CDR3, the HTBI primer set was used. MiXCR, applied by TCRdb to the multiplex PCR reads, yields one record per CDR3 protein. The table lists about 540,000 distinct CDR3 sequences, just over 45% of them singletons, with 7.5% to 8.5% in the top ten. Sample: peripheral blood or thyroid tissue (not recorded which). The TCR originated in a woman aged 18 to 35 with Graves' hyperthyroidism.

The CDR3 sequence: CASSHDSKTSGSGETQYF. For the CDR3, the DNA is TGTGCCAGCAGCCATGATAGCAAGACTAGCGGGAGTGGAGAGACCCAGTACTTC. This chain joins TRBV14 and TRBJ2-5; 12 bases map to TRBD2. The CDR3 contains 18 residues. The V segment lost 3 bases and the J segment 4 bases; nucleotides outside the gene matches: 12. In germline, CDR1 is SGHDN, CDR2 FVKESK. The complete variable domain, with remaining parts taken from reference TRBV14 and TRBJ2-5, reads EAGVTQFPSHSVIEKGQTVTLRCDPISGHDNLYWYRRVMGKEIKFLLHFVKESKQDESGMPNNRFLAERTGGTYSTLKVQPAELEDSGVYFCASSHDSKTSGSGETQYFGPGTRLLVL.